This TCR beta chain came from a study of cytomegalovirus exposure and HLA in healthy donors. Turning to the study itself: From HLA-typed donors, an early data release held some 91 million unique TCRs. Study-level points and caveats: Other equally common chains were less clonally expanded than HLA-associated TCR beta chains, a later analysis showed.

Concerning this clone itself: No antigen is known for it.

The PCR ran on 60 Vbeta and 13 Jbeta primers. TCRdb keeps only in-frame clones here, not all; method: immunoSEQ multiplex PCR. The repertoire includes 100,000 to 150,000 clones, roughly four fifths of them detected once, and over 3.5% sits in the top ten. The CDR3 has 15 amino acids. Germline V gene sequence: CDR1 WSHSY, CDR2 SAAADI. V trimming: 6 bases; J trimming: 4 bases; junction bases outside the gene matches: 8. The TCR sequence derives from a woman in her 50s in good health and CMV-seropositive. Sequenced input: PBMCs. The rearrangement uses TRBV10-2 and TRBJ1-2; 10 positions match TRBD1. Written as DNA, the CDR3 is TGCGCCAGCAGGGAACCCGGGACAGGGGCCTATGGCTACACCTTC. Translated, it gives CASREPGTGAYGYTF.